The sequence of this T cell receptor (beta chain) was determined in a study of T cell repertoires in cytomegalovirus infection. Overall study context: Public TCR beta signatures were indicative of both CMV infection and a matching HLA type.

Overall study results and limits: The study identified carriers of CMV plus the relevant HLA from cumulative public TCR beta family frequency. Ex vivo responses were dominated by HLA-C-restricted CMV-specific TCR beta clonotypes.

Using its own MiXCR run on the reads, TCRdb lists one record per CDR3 protein. The top ten clones hold about 24% of a sample with roughly 500,000 distinct CDR3 sequences, more than 15% of them seen once. For this clonotype: Its antigen is still unknown.

The V end lost 7 bases, the J end lost 10 bases, and 17 bases lay between the germline ends. Germline CDR1 MNHEY, CDR2 SVGAGI. This CDR3 spans 13 amino acids. Sequenced input: CD8+ T cells from PBMCs. The sequence derives from a human donor in good health (CMV status not recorded). Some clones in this sample may be carry-over from other donors' samples. The gene calls are TRBV6-5 and TRBJ1-5, with D perhaps matching TRBD1 (5 bases). CDR3: CASTPGPLTPQHF. The DNA for the CDR3 is TGTGCCAGCACCCCAGGGCCCCTCACTCCCCAGCATTTT.